The sequence of this TCR beta chain was determined in a study of cytomegalovirus exposure and HLA in healthy donors. CDR3 length equals 16 residues. CDR1 is SGDLS and CDR2 is YYNGEE in the germline V gene. Primers: 60 Vbeta forward and 13 Jbeta reverse. The repertoire was sequenced with immunoSEQ multiplex PCR; TCRdb's copy has only in-frame clones and lacks some. The sample comprises 60,000 to 75,000 clones, less than 90% of which are singletons, and approximately 11% rests with the top ten. Sequenced sample: PBMCs. The sequence was collected from a female donor in good health and CMV-seronegative. This chain uses TRBV9 with TRBJ2-5, with a weak D call TRBD2 (5 bases). The DNA end is more similar to TRBJ2-7, so the J call may be wrong. As DNA, the CDR3 is TGTGCCAGCAGCGTAGGCTCGGGATCCTCCTCCTACGAGCAGTACTTC. It specifies CASSVGSGSSSYEQYF.